These 28 T cell receptor beta chains originate from one sample sequenced in a study of regulatory dendritic cells for organ transplantation. The data were produced by immunoSEQ multiplex PCR, yet TCRdb's version contains in-frame clones alone and is incomplete. The sample contains under 30,000 clones, about three quarters of which appear only once. Sequencing was carried out using memory CD4+ T cells from blood. Regarding subset: CD45RO+ memory T cells. These receptors were taken from a human donor in good health.

The chain recombines TRBV19 with TRBJ2-1, with 7 bases aligning to TRBD1. Germline V gene sequence: CDR1 LNHDA, CDR2 SQIVND (reference sequence). The CDR3 totals 16 residues. Unmatched junction bases numbered 7, after V lost 5 bases and J lost 0 bases. CDR3 sequence reads: CASSGNRGPSYNEQFF. The CDR3 DNA reads as TGTGCCAGTAGTGGGAACAGGGGCCCCTCCTACAATGAGCAGTTCTTC.

The chain combines TRBV7-2 with TRBJ1-5; 7 bases are a match to TRBD1. V lost 4 bases and J lost 11; bases outside the gene matches: 11. This CDR3 is 14 amino acids long. From germline, CDR1 is SGHTA and CDR2 FQGNSA. The CDR3 bases are TGTGCCAGCAGCTCATACAGGGGTACGTCAGCCCAGCATTTT. Protein sequence: CASSSYRGTSAQHF.

The chain uses TRBV19 and TRBJ1-5, with D unresolved. The V and J ends lost 1 base and 1 base respectively, with 8 bases between them. Per germline, CDR1 LNHDA and CDR2 SQIVND (reference sequence). This CDR3 region has 15 residues. The CDR3 spells CASSIGVGSNQPQHF. In nucleotides, the CDR3 is TGTGCCAGTAGTATAGGCGTGGGGAGCAATCAGCCCCAGCATTTT.

This clone was found a few times. Here the CDR3 reads CASSLPLWQSYGYTF. For the CDR3, the DNA is TGTGCCAGCAGCTTACCTCTTTGGCAAAGCTATGGCTACACCTTC. This rearrangement joins TRBV5-6 to TRBJ1-2; the D is unclear. The CDR3 has 15 residues. The V and J ends lost 2 bases and 4 bases respectively, with 15 bases between them. Germline-derived CDR1 and CDR2 are SGHDT and YYEEEE.

J is TRBJ2-5 and V is TRBV27; 7 nucleotides match TRBD2. Trimming took 2 bases from V and 5 from J; bases not matched to a gene: 14. CDR1 is MNHEY, CDR2 SMNVEV, per germline (reference sequence). The CDR3 runs to 17 residues. CDR3 in DNA: TGTGCCAGCAGTTTACAAGGCGCGGCGGGGGAGGGGGAGACCCAGTACTTC. It translates to CASSLQGAAGEGETQYF.

This clone was seen more than once but under ten times. The chain employs TRBV7-8 and TRBJ2-1; the D call may be TRBD1 or TRBD2 (7 bases each). The CDR3 runs 17 residues. Germline loops: CDR1 SGHVS, CDR2 FQNEAQ. V was cut by 3 bases and J by 3 bases, with 18 bases left in between. CDR3: CASSFWLRGGIYNEQFF. In nucleotides, the CDR3 is TGTGCCAGCAGCTTTTGGCTCAGGGGGGGGATCTACAATGAGCAGTTCTTC. The variable domain in full, completed from reference TRBV7-8 and TRBJ2-1, reads GAGVSQSPRYKVAKRGQDVALRCDPISGHVSLFWYQQALGQGPEFLTYFQNEAQLDKSGLPSDRFFAERPEGSVSTLKIQRTQQEDSAVYLCASSFWLRGGIYNEQFFGPGTRLTVL.

The chain uses TRBV6-1 and TRBJ1-4, with 8 positions matching TRBD1. The CDR3 contains 14 residues. V gave up 3 bases and J gave up 7 bases; unmatched junction bases: 4. Germline V gene data show CDR1 as MNHNS and CDR2 as SASEGT. The CDR3 region has the DNA TGTGCCAGCAGTGAGGACAGGGTTTTTGAAAAACTGTTTTTT. Its protein product is CASSEDRVFEKLFF.

The genes are TRBV28 and TRBJ2-5; 8 bases agree with TRBD2. The V segment lost 5 bases and the J segment 1 base; nucleotides outside the gene matches: 6. The CDR3 runs to 15 residues. From germline, CDR1 is MDHEN and CDR2 SYDVKM. The CDR3 protein is CASSQRTSPQETQYF. The CDR3 DNA is TGTGCCAGCAGTCAGAGGACTAGCCCCCAAGAGACCCAGTACTTC.

V gene TRBV19 combines with J gene TRBJ2-1; D ambiguous. Germline loops: CDR1 LNHDA, CDR2 SQIVND (reference sequence). V shed 3 bases and J shed 2 bases, with 8 bases lying between them. The CDR3 has 14 residues. The CDR3 is CASSIGQAYNEQFF. CDR3 sequence (DNA): TGTGCCAGTAGTATCGGGCAGGCCTACAATGAGCAGTTCTTC.

The rearrangement uses TRBV28 and TRBJ1-1; D may be TRBD1 (5 bases). The V end lost 4 bases, the J end lost 2 bases, and 20 bases lay between the germline ends. The CDR3 length is 17 residues. The germline CDR1 and CDR2 sequences are MDHEN and SYDVKM. CDR3 residues: CASSWSRWGVGNTEAFF. The CDR3 DNA reads as TGTGCCAGCAGTTGGTCCCGGTGGGGGGTTGGAAACACTGAAGCTTTCTTT.

The chain is built from TRBV5-1 and TRBJ2-2, with 9 nucleotides matching TRBD1. Germline CDR1 SGHRS, CDR2 YFSETQ. This CDR3 contains 15 residues. Unmatched junction bases numbered 2, after V lost 0 bases and J lost 5 bases. This chain's CDR3 is CASSLGTGVTGELFF. The CDR3 DNA follows: TGCGCCAGCAGCTTGGGGACAGGGGTGACCGGGGAGCTGTTTTTT.

The V and J genes are TRBV9 and TRBJ1-2; 8 bases are a match to TRBD1. Germline values: CDR1 SGDLS, CDR2 YYNGEE. Unmatched junction bases numbered 11, after V lost 3 bases and J lost 4 bases. The CDR3 consists of 16 residues. The CDR3 nucleotides are TGTGCCAGCAGCGACCAGGACAGGGTTCCCTTCTATGGCTACACCTTC. Its protein product is CASSDQDRVPFYGYTF.

This chain connects TRBV19 to TRBJ2-6; D ambiguous. The V gene's germline CDR1 is LNHDA and CDR2 SQIVND (reference sequence). There are 16 residues in the CDR3. The V and J ends lost 3 bases and 0 bases respectively, with 9 bases between them. CDR3 DNA: TGTGCCAGTAGTATGTCACAGAGCTCTGGGGCCAACGTCCTGACTTTC. It translates to CASSMSQSSGANVLTF.

The chain employs TRBV6-5 and TRBJ2-7; D is unclear. The CDR3 contains 10 residues. Germline V gene lookup returns CDR1 MNHEY and CDR2 SVGAGI. Trimming took off 8 bases at V and 0 bases at J, with 2 bases between the two ends. The CDR3 spells CASGSYEQYF. Here the CDR3 DNA reads TGTGCCAGCGGCTCCTACGAGCAGTACTTC.

J is TRBJ1-2 and V is TRBV5-8; 7 bases map to TRBD1. CDR3 length: 13 amino acids. Losses at the gene ends were 4 bases for V and 8 bases for J; bases not matched to a gene: 8. Germline V gene lookup returns CDR1 SGHTS and CDR2 YDEGEE. The CDR3 here is CASSPDRVLGYTF. The CDR3 DNA reads as TGTGCCAGCAGCCCAGACAGGGTATTGGGCTACACCTTC.

This chain uses TRBV28 with TRBJ1-3; unclear D gene. The CDR3 totals 15 residues. Trimming removed 5 bases from V and 4 bases from J, with 15 bases in between. Germline-derived CDR1 and CDR2 are MDHEN and SYDVKM. As DNA, the CDR3 is TGTGCCAGCAGTACGTATATCAAGACGGGAAACACCATATATTTT. Translating it yields CASSTYIKTGNTIYF. The full variable domain, with the rest looked up from reference TRBV28 and TRBJ1-3, is DVKVTQSSRYLVKRTGEKVFLECVQDMDHENMFWYRQDPGLGLRLIYFSYDVKMKEKGDIPEGYSVSREKKERFSLILESASTNQTSMYLCASSTYIKTGNTIYFGEGSWLTVV.

This clone has only a few counts. The chain uses TRBV28 and TRBJ2-7; 11 bases match TRBD2. The trim removed 2 bases at V and 6 bases at J, leaving 0 bases unmatched. This CDR3 is built from 13 residues. Looked up from germline, CDR1 is MDHEN and CDR2 is SYDVKM. CDR3 residues: CASSLLAGGEQYF. Written as DNA, the CDR3 is TGTGCCAGCAGTTTACTAGCGGGAGGCGAGCAGTACTTC.

Concerning this clone itself: A read error may produce the germline difference seen at one junction end. The chain carries TRBV7-7 and TRBJ2-5; 11 nucleotides line up with TRBD2. In germline, CDR1 is SSHAT, CDR2 FNYEAQ (reference sequence). The CDR3 is 14 residues long. The CDR3 DNA reads as TGTGCTAGCAGCCGGACTAGCGGGCAGGAGACCCAGTACTTC. This sequence encodes CASSRTSGQETQYF.

This clone was seen only once. The chain has TRBV6-5 and TRBJ2-2, with a possible D match to TRBD2 (6 bases). With 8 bases removed from V and 4 bases from J, the gap between germline ends came to 17 bases. Germline V gives CDR1 MNHEY, CDR2 SVGAGI. The CDR3 length is 15 residues. CDR3 DNA: TGTGCCAGCGCCCGCGGGGAGGTCGGCACCGGGGAGCTGTTTTTT. Translating gives CASARGEVGTGELFF.

This sequence joins TRBV30 and TRBJ2-7, with 11 bases aligning to TRBD1. V trimming: 1 base; J trimming: 5 bases; junction bases outside the gene matches: 7. This CDR3 has 15 amino acids. Germline V gene data show CDR1 as GTSNPN and CDR2 as SVGIG (reference sequence). CDR3 DNA sequence: TGTGCCTGGAGTGACCGGGACAGGGGGGTGAACGAGCAGTACTTC. This translates into CAWSDRDRGVNEQYF. Together with reference TRBV30 and TRBJ2-7, the CDR3 gives the full variable domain: SQTIHQWPATLVQPVGSPLSLECTVEGTSNPNLYWYRQAAGRGLQLLFYSVGIGQISSEVPQNLSASRPQDRQFILSSKKLLLSDSGFYLCAWSDRDRGVNEQYFGPGTRLTVT.

V usage is TRBV5-1 and J usage is TRBJ2-3; perhaps TRBD2 as D (6 bases). Trimming took off 5 bases at V and 2 bases at J, with 18 bases between the two ends. The CDR3 totals 16 residues. Germline CDR1 is SGHRS and CDR2 is YFSETQ. The CDR3 here is CASRPGVNLHTDTQYF. CDR3 in DNA: TGCGCCAGCAGACCGGGAGTTAATCTTCACACAGATACGCAGTATTTT.

The genes are TRBV29-1 and TRBJ1-2, with D perhaps TRBD1 (5 bases). The V gene's germline CDR1 is SQVTM and CDR2 ANQGSEA. V was shortened by 5 bases and J by 0 bases, with 10 bases between the two germline ends. This CDR3 has 13 amino acids. The CDR3: CSVLTTANYGYTF. CDR3 DNA sequence: TGCAGCGTTCTTACGACAGCTAACTATGGCTACACCTTC. Filled out from reference TRBV29-1 and TRBJ1-2, the complete variable domain reads SAVISQKPSRDICQRGTSLTIQCQVDSQVTMMFWYRQQPGQSLTLIATANQGSEATYESGFVIDKFPISRPNLTFSTLTVSNMSPEDSSIYLCSVLTTANYGYTFGSGTRLTVV.

The rearrangement links TRBV29-1 to TRBJ2-5; D is unresolved. Germline V gene sequence: CDR1 SQVTM, CDR2 ANQGSEA. The CDR3 is 14 amino acids. Trimming removed 4 bases from V and 2 bases from J, with 14 bases in between. This CDR3 reads CSVGQAGLQETQYF. CDR3 in DNA: TGCAGCGTTGGGCAGGCAGGCCTTCAAGAGACCCAGTACTTC.

This chain links TRBV6-1 with TRBJ2-3; 8 bases are a match to TRBD2. The junction had 4 bases not matched to a gene; V was cut back by 3 bases and J by 2 bases. The CDR3 has 15 amino acids. Germline CDR1 reads MNHNS; CDR2 reads SASEGT. In nucleotides, the CDR3 is TGTGCCAGCAGTGAGTGGCGGGGGGACACAGATACGCAGTATTTT. Its translation is CASSEWRGDTDTQYF.

The rearrangement joins TRBV7-3 to TRBJ2-7, with 11 bases fitting TRBD1. Trimming took 5 bases from V and 2 from J; bases not matched to a gene: 2. Germline CDR1 SGHTA, CDR2 FQGTGA. The CDR3 is 14 residues long. The CDR3: CASSPGQGAYEQYF. In nucleotides, the CDR3 is TGTGCCAGCAGCCCGGGACAGGGGGCCTACGAGCAGTACTTC.

The genes are TRBV19 and TRBJ1-1; 8 bases fit TRBD1. The trim removed 4 bases at V and 5 bases at J, leaving 12 bases unmatched. Looked up from germline, CDR1 is LNHDA and CDR2 is SQIVND (reference sequence). This CDR3 contains 16 residues. CDR3 protein: CASSTRRTGRSTEAFF. The CDR3 coding sequence is TGTGCCAGTAGTACTAGAAGGACAGGGAGGAGTACTGAAGCTTTCTTT.

CDR3 in amino acids: CASSSLSNQPQHF. The CDR3 bases are TGTGCCAGCAGTTCCCTTAGCAATCAGCCCCAGCATTTT. The chain employs TRBV27 and TRBJ1-5; no clear D gene. Trimming took off 4 bases at V and 0 bases at J, with 4 bases between the two ends. Germline V lookup: CDR1 MNHEY, CDR2 SMNVEV (reference sequence). There are 13 residues in the CDR3.

The chain has TRBV2 and TRBJ2-1; 10 nucleotides agree with TRBD2. Germline CDR1 and CDR2: SNHLY and FYNNEI. There are 15 residues in the CDR3. V shed 3 bases, J shed 7 bases, and the junction held 6 bases outside the gene matches. CDR3 loop: CASSDRSSGSNEQFF. CDR3 in DNA: TGTGCCAGCAGTGATAGGTCTAGCGGGAGTAATGAGCAGTTCTTC.